Given below is one T cell receptor beta chain in context. The antigen is unknown. The PCR was carried out with 60 Vbeta primers and 13 Jbeta primers. Generated by immunoSEQ multiplex PCR, the TCRdb table keeps only in-frame clones and is missing some. The sample has about 160,000 clones; more than 70% are singletons. The data originate from a study of cytomegalovirus exposure and HLA in healthy donors. The CDR3 covers 12 residues. Germline V gene sequence: CDR1 MDHEN, CDR2 SYDVKM. V shed 6 bases and J shed 6 bases, with 11 bases lying between them. Study-wide results and limits: Later, TCR association rates were found to vary by HLA locus, highest for DRB1 and lowest for HLA-C. Analyzed later, most CMV-associated TCR beta chains appeared HLA-restricted. Donors were assumed by presence/absence analyses to have roughly uniform sequencing depth.

The source of this sequence is a male donor in good health and CMV-seropositive. Sequenced input: PBMCs. V gene TRBV28 combines with J gene TRBJ1-2; unclear D gene. The CDR3 nucleotides read TGTGCCAGCAGCCTGAGTCCTGATGGCTACACCTTC. It is translated as CASSLSPDGYTF.